Listed below are T cell receptor beta chains from one sample, sequenced in a study of blood T cell repertoires in COVID-19. Repertoires were generated with immunoSEQ multiplex PCR, while TCRdb's copy carries only in-frame clones and drops some. This table has around 230,000 clones, 65% to 90% appearing once. The sample consisted of peripheral blood. These receptors were obtained from a man aged 50 to 59 with COVID-19, enrolled during active disease. CDR3s include the opening cysteine and the closing phenylalanine or tryptophan. Each record gives: J gene, D gene, clone size, V gene, CDR3 protein, CDR3 DNA. The D gene is left open where the match is weak. Clone size, where shown, is once, few, many, or a class for clones that have expanded.

TRBJ1-2 - - TRBV6-2/TRBV6-3 CASTPQGLVGYGYTF TGTGCCAGCACCCCCCAGGGTTTGGTGGGCTATGGCTACACCTTC
TRBJ2-3 TRBD2 - TRBV5-5 CASSSSLAGNSDTQYF TGTGCCAGCAGCTCGTCCCTAGCGGGGAATTCTGATACGCAGTATTTT
TRBJ2-1 TRBD2 - TRBV7-9 CASSLASGGHHNEQFF TGTGCCAGCAGCTTAGCCAGCGGGGGGCACCACAATGAGCAGTTCTTC
TRBJ1-1 - - TRBV6-5 CASSTVPNRAEAFF TGTGCCAGCAGTACCGTTCCTAACAGGGCTGAAGCTTTCTTT
TRBJ1-3 - - TRBV28 CASSLFGLPVYGGKGGNTIYF TGTGCCAGCAGTTTATTTGGTCTACCGGTGTATGGGGGGAAAGGAGGAAACACCATATATTTT
TRBJ2-7 - - TRBV5-5 CASSLAHDGWEQYF TGTGCCAGCAGCTTGGCTCATGACGGGTGGGAGCAGTACTTC
TRBJ1-2 - - TRBV25-1 CASSFPGSANYGYTF TGTGCCAGCAGTTTTCCAGGATCTGCTAACTATGGCTACACCTTC
TRBJ1-1 - - TRBV7-6 CASSLQLGGTGTEAFF TGTGCCAGCAGCCTTCAATTGGGGGGTACGGGCACTGAAGCTTTCTTT
TRBJ2-7 - - TRBV5-1 CASSLARATFFEQYF TGCGCCAGCAGCTTGGCCAGGGCCACGTTTTTCGAGCAGTACTTC
TRBJ2-1 - - TRBV19 CASRVGTRSYNEQFF TGTGCCAGTAGGGTCGGGACAAGGTCCTACAATGAGCAGTTCTTC
TRBJ2-1 TRBD1 - TRBV4-3 CASSQDPGQNYNEQFF TGCGCCAGCAGCCAAGATCCGGGACAGAATTACAATGAGCAGTTCTTC
TRBJ2-2 - - TRBV7-9 CASSRPGTSITGELFF TGTGCCAGCAGCCGACCGGGAACTTCGATCACCGGGGAGCTGTTTTTT
TRBJ2-5 - few TRBV7-9 CASSLDLYTSAQYF TGTGCCAGCAGCTTAGATCTCTATACCAGCGCCCAGTACTTC
TRBJ2-1 TRBD1 - TRBV27 CASSDRVGEQFF TGTGCCAGCAGTGACAGGGTTGGAGAGCAGTTCTTC
TRBJ1-4 - - TRBV18 CASSPLANEKLFF TGTGCCAGCTCACCTCTCGCTAATGAAAAACTGTTTTTT
TRBJ1-1 - - TRBV6-5 CASSPGQGTEAFF TGTGCCAGCAGTCCGGGTCAAGGCACTGAAGCTTTCTTT
TRBJ1-4 - - TRBV6-6 CASSYRGGDREKLFF TGTGCCAGCAGTTACCGGGGGGGGGATCGGGAAAAACTGTTTTTT
TRBJ1-6 - - TRBV4-1 CASSQDRDTQLSSPLHF TGCGCCAGCAGCCAAGATAGGGACACCCAGTTGAGTTCACCCCTCCACTTT
TRBJ1-4 - - TRBV15 CATSGRTRNNEKLFF TGTGCCACCAGCGGACGGACACGGAATAATGAAAAACTGTTTTTT
TRBJ2-7 TRBD1 - TRBV10-3 CAISEPYSGTALGKQYF TGTGCCATCAGTGAGCCGTATTCCGGGACAGCCTTAGGGAAGCAGTACTTC
TRBJ1-1 TRBD1 - TRBV9 CASSVGDRLNTEAFF TGTGCCAGCAGCGTAGGGGACAGATTGAACACTGAAGCTTTCTTT
TRBJ1-5 - - TRBV7-9 CASSLEGGSQPQHF TGTGCCAGCAGCTTAGAAGGGGGTAGTCAGCCCCAGCATTTT
TRBJ1-2 - - TRBV12-2 CASRPHRQEDNYGYTF TGTGCAAGTCGCCCCCATCGACAGGAGGATAACTATGGCTACACCTTC
TRBJ2-1 TRBD1 once TRBV5-4 CASSPDRSLYNEQFF TGTGCCAGCAGCCCGGACAGGTCCCTCTACAATGAGCAGTTCTTC
TRBJ1-6 - - TRBV20-1 CSASTAGRYNSPLHF TGCAGTGCTAGTACCGCCGGGAGATATAATTCACCCCTCCACTTT
TRBJ1-3 TRBD1 - TRBV9 CASSVGTAEGSTIYF TGTGCCAGCAGCGTGGGGACAGCGGAGGGAAGTACCATATATTTT
TRBJ1-6 - - TRBV7-2 CASSSLYNSPLHF TGTGCCAGCAGCTCCCTATATAATTCACCCCTCCACTTT
TRBJ2-7 - - TRBV5-4 CASSSNRAYEQYF TGTGCCAGCAGCTCCAACAGGGCCTACGAGCAGTACTTC
TRBJ2-2 TRBD2 - TRBV11-2 CASSLIAGANTGELFF TGTGCCAGCAGCTTAATAGCGGGGGCGAACACCGGGGAGCTGTTTTTT
TRBJ2-7 - - TRBV6-2/TRBV6-3 CASSYGSAGSYEQYF TGTGCCAGCAGTTACGGCAGCGCGGGGTCCTACGAGCAGTACTTC
TRBJ1-2 - - TRBV18 CASSPMTESYGYTF TGTGCCAGCTCACCAATGACGGAGAGTTATGGCTACACCTTC
TRBJ2-1 TRBD1 - TRBV15 CATARTGGINEQFF TGTGCCACGGCCCGGACAGGGGGTATCAATGAGCAGTTCTTC
TRBJ1-5 TRBD1 few TRBV7-8 CASSLIGGTGGGGPQHF TGTGCCAGCAGCTTAATCGGGGGGACAGGGGGCGGAGGGCCCCAGCATTTT
TRBJ2-6 TRBD1 once TRBV7-2 CASSPRQGRPLSGANVLTF TGTGCCAGCAGCCCCCGACAGGGCCGGCCACTCTCTGGGGCCAACGTCCTGACTTTC
TRBJ2-7 - - TRBV18 CASSQTEKTYEQYF TGTGCCAGCTCACAGACAGAAAAAACCTACGAGCAGTACTTC
TRBJ1-2 - - TRBV7-3 CASSLESEKNYGYTF TGTGCCAGCAGCTTAGAAAGTGAGAAAAACTATGGCTACACCTTC
TRBJ2-3 TRBD2 once TRBV7-3 CASSLKWISGASTDTQYF TGTGCCAGCAGCTTAAAATGGATTAGCGGGGCTAGCACAGATACGCAGTATTTT
TRBJ2-5 TRBD2 - TRBV7-8 CASSLGRGEKETQYF TGTGCCAGCAGCTTAGGGCGGGGGGAAAAAGAGACCCAGTACTTC
TRBJ1-5 - few TRBV6-2/TRBV6-3 CASSYSSVRGNQPQHF TGTGCCAGCAGTTACTCGAGCGTCCGGGGCAATCAGCCCCAGCATTTT
TRBJ1-4 TRBD1 - TRBV4-1 CASSQEGQGAKRREKLFF TGCGCCAGCAGCCAAGAAGGACAGGGGGCGAAACGAAGGGAAAAACTGTTTTTT
TRBJ2-3 TRBD1 - TRBV28 CASSLHQGTGGADTQYF TGTGCCAGCAGTTTGCACCAAGGGACAGGGGGTGCAGATACGCAGTATTTT
TRBJ2-2 - - TRBV10-3 CAISEGRPGELFF TGTGCCATCAGTGAGGGGAGACCCGGGGAGCTGTTTTTT
TRBJ2-1 TRBD2 once TRBV7-3 CASSTLAGVYNEQFF TGTGCCAGCAGCACCCTAGCGGGGGTTTACAATGAGCAGTTCTTC
TRBJ1-5 TRBD1 - TRBV7-2 CASSSDRGYQPQHF TGTGCCAGCAGCTCAGACAGGGGATATCAGCCCCAGCATTTT
TRBJ2-3 - - TRBV9 CASSVRQAGDTQYF TGTGCCAGCAGCGTACGGCAGGCTGGAGATACGCAGTATTTT
TRBJ2-7 - - TRBV2 CASSVQFGYEQYF TGTGCCAGCAGTGTACAGTTCGGATACGAGCAGTACTTC
TRBJ2-7 TRBD1 few TRBV24-1 CATSDPSGTGMDEQYF TGTGCCACCAGTGACCCCTCCGGGACAGGGATGGACGAGCAGTACTTC
TRBJ2-6 - - TRBV10-1 CASMVRASGANVLTF TGCGCCAGCATGGTCAGGGCCTCTGGGGCCAACGTCCTGACTTTC
TRBJ1-2 - - TRBV30 CAWIRGVYGYTF TGTGCCTGGATCCGGGGGGTCTATGGCTACACCTTC
TRBJ2-4 - - TRBV19 CASSIDLRRGYIQYF TGTGCCAGTAGTATAGATTTAAGGAGGGGCTACATTCAGTACTTC
TRBJ2-3 - - TRBV6-2/TRBV6-3 CASSLLSGRTDTQYF TGTGCCAGCAGTTTACTCAGCGGCCGCACAGATACGCAGTATTTT
TRBJ1-4 - - TRBV19 CASMYSLNEKLFF TGTGCCAGTATGTACAGCCTGAATGAAAAACTGTTTTTT
TRBJ2-5 TRBD2 - TRBV9 CASSQTSGPPETQYF TGTGCCAGCAGCCAGACTAGCGGCCCCCCGGAGACCCAGTACTTC
TRBJ2-7 - - TRBV27 CASSLETGDRYEQYF TGTGCCAGCAGTTTAGAGACAGGAGATCGCTACGAGCAGTACTTC
TRBJ1-3 - - TRBV21-1 CASSNKTGGYGNTIYF TGTGCCAGCAGCAATAAGACAGGGGGCTATGGAAACACCATATATTTT
TRBJ2-4 TRBD2 - TRBV24-1 CATSDPTSGGQNIQYF TGTGCCACCAGTGACCCGACTAGCGGGGGTCAAAACATTCAGTACTTC
TRBJ2-2 - - TRBV19 CASSITANTGELFF TGTGCCAGTAGTATAACAGCGAACACCGGGGAGCTGTTTTTT